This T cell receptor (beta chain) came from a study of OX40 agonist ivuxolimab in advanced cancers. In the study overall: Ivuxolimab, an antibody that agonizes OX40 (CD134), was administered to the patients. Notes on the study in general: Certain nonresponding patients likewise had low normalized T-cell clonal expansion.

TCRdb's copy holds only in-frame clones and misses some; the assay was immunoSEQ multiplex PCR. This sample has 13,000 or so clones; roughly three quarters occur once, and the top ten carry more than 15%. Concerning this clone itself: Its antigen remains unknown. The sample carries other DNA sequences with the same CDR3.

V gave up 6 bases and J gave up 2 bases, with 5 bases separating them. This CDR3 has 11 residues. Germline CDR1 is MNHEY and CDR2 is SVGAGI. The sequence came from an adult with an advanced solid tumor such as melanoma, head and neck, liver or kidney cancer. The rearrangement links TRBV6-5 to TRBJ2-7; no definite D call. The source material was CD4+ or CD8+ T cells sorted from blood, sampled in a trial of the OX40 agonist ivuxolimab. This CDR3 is CASSYAYEQYF. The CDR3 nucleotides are TGTGCCAGCAGCTACGCCTACGAGCAGTACTTC.